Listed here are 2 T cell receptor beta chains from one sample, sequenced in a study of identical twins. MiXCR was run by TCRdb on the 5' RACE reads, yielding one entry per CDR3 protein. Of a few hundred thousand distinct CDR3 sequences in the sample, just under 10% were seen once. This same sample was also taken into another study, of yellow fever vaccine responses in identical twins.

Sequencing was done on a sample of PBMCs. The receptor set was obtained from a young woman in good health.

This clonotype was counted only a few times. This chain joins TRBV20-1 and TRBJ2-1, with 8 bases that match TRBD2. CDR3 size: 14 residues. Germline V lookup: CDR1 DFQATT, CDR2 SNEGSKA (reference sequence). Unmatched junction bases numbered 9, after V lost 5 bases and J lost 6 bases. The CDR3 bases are TGCAGTGCTTATAAAAGCGGGAGCGGCAATGAGCAGTTCTTC. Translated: CSAYKSGSGNEQFF.

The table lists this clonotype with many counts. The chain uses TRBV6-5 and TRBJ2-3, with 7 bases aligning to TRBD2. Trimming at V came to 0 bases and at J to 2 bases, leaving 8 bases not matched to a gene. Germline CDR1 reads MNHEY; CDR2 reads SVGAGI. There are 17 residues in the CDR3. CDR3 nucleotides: TGTGCCAGCAGTTACTCGGACCGGGACTACTACACAGATACGCAGTATTTT. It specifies CASSYSDRDYYTDTQYF.